This T cell receptor beta chain derives from a study of blood T cell repertoires in COVID-19. Sequenced by immunoSEQ multiplex PCR; TCRdb stores in-frame clones only, minus some. Here the sample spans some 130,000 clones, approximately 90% being singletons. Enrolment of Seattle patients took place during active infection, and they were followed longitudinally. Unmatched junction bases numbered 8, after V lost 7 bases and J lost 3 bases. The CDR3 is 14 amino acids. Per germline, CDR1 SEHNR and CDR2 FQNEAQ (reference sequence). The receptor comes from a man between 60 and 75 years old with COVID-19, enrolled during active disease. The sample comprised peripheral blood. This chain joins TRBV7-9 and TRBJ1-2; 7 nucleotides line up with TRBD1. The CDR3 sequence is CASNPTGTDYGYTF. The CDR3 DNA follows: TGTGCCAGCAACCCAACCGGGACAGACTATGGCTACACCTTC. Drawing the rest from reference TRBV7-9 and TRBJ1-2, the complete variable domain is DTGVSQNPRHKITKRGQNVTFRCDPISEHNRLYWYRQTLGQGPEFLTYFQNEAQLEKSRLLSDRFSAERPKGSFSTLEIQRTEQGDSAMYLCASNPTGTDYGYTFGSGTRLTVV.